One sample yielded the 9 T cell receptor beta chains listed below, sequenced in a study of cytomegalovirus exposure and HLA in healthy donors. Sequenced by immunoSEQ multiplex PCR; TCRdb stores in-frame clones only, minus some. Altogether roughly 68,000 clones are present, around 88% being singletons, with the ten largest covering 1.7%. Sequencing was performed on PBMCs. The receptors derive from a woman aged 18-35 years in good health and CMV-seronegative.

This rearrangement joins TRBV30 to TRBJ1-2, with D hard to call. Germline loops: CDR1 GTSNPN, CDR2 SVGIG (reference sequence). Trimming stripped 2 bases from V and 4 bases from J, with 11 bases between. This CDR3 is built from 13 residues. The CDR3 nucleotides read TGTGCCTGGAGTCCCGGGGTTGTCTATGGCTACACCTTC. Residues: CAWSPGVVYGYTF.

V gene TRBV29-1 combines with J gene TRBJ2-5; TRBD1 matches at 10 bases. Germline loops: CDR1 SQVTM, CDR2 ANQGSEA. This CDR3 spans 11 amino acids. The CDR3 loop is CRGDRGETQYF. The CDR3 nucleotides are TGCAGGGGGGACAGGGGCGAGACCCAGTACTTC.

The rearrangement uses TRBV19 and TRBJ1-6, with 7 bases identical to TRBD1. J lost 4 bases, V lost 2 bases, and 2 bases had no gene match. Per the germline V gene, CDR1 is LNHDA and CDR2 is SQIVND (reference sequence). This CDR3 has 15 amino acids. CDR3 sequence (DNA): TGTGCCAGTAGTATACCGGGACAGTATAATTCACCCCTCCACTTT. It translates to CASSIPGQYNSPLHF.

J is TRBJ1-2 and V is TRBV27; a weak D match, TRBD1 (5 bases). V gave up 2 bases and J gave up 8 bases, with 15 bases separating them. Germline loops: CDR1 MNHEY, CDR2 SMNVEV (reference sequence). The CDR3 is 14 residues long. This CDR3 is CASSLVGTGGGYTF. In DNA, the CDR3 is TGTGCCAGCAGTTTAGTGGGGACGGGAGGAGGCTACACCTTC.

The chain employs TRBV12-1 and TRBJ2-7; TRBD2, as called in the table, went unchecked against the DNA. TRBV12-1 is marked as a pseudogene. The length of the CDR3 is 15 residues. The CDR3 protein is CASSWLAGRTYEQYF. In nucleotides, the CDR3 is TGTGCCAGCAGTTGGCTAGCGGGCCGAACCTACGAGCAGTACTTC.

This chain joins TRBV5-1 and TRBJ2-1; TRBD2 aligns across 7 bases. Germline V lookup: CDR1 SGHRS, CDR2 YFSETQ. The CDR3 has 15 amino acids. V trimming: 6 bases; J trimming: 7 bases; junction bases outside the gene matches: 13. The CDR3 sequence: CASTRAGSFVNEQFF. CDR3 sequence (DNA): TGCGCCAGCACCCGAGCGGGGAGCTTTGTGAATGAGCAGTTCTTC.

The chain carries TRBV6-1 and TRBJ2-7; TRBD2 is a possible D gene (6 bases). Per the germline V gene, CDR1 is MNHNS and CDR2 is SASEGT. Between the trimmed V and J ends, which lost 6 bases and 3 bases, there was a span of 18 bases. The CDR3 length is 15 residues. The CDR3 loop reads CASRPWERGGYEQYF. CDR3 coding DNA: TGTGCCAGCAGGCCCTGGGAGAGGGGAGGCTACGAGCAGTACTTC.

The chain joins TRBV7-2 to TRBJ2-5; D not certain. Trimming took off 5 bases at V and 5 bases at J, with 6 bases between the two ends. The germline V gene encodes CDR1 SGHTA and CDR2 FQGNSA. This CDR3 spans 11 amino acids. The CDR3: CASSLQETQYF. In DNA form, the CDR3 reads TGTGCCAGCAGCCTCCAGGAGACCCAGTACTTC.

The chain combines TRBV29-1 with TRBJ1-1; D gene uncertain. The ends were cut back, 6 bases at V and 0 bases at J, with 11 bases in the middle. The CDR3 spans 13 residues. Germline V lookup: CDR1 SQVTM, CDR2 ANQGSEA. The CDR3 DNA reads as TGCAGCGTAGTCCGGCGGTTGAACACTGAAGCTTTCTTT. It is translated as CSVVRRLNTEAFF.